The 8 T cell receptor beta chains listed next were all sequenced from one sample in a study of blood T cell repertoires in COVID-19. Measured with immunoSEQ multiplex PCR; TCRdb has only the in-frame clones, and not every one. There are some 50,000 clones in the sample; around 68% occur only once, and around 9.4% lies in the top ten. The sample consisted of peripheral blood. These receptors were collected from a woman in her 70s with acute or convalescent COVID-19.

The rearrangement joins TRBV28 to TRBJ2-3; 7 bases align to TRBD1. Germline CDR1 is MDHEN and CDR2 is SYDVKM. This CDR3 contains 14 residues. After removal of 3 bases from V and 6 bases from J, the junction contained 6 bases not matched to a gene. The CDR3 region is CASSFLGGEDTQYF. CDR3 in DNA: TGTGCCAGCAGTTTTTTAGGGGGCGAGGATACGCAGTATTTT.

The chain carries TRBV5-4 and TRBJ2-2; 12 bases line up with TRBD2. Losses at the gene ends were 3 bases for V and 5 bases for J; bases not matched to a gene: 2. Germline values: CDR1 SGHNT, CDR2 YYREEE (reference sequence). The CDR3 is made up of 15 amino acids. CDR3 DNA sequence: TGTGCCAGCAGCTCCGGACTAGCGGGGACCGGGGAGCTGTTTTTT. It yields the protein CASSSGLAGTGELFF.

The genes are TRBV7-9 and TRBJ1-4; D is possibly TRBD1 (6 bases). The ends were cut back, 5 bases at V and 8 bases at J, with 15 bases in the middle. The V gene's germline CDR1 is SEHNR and CDR2 FQNEAQ (reference sequence). The CDR3 runs 14 residues. CDR3 nucleotide sequence: TGTGCCAGCAGCGGAGGGGGGAGGGAGGAAAAACTGTTTTTT. It encodes CASSGGGREEKLFF. The entire variable domain, with the rest obtained from reference TRBV7-9 and TRBJ1-4, is as follows: DTGVSQNPRHKITKRGQNVTFRCDPISEHNRLYWYRQTLGQGPEFLTYFQNEAQLEKSRLLSDRFSAERPKGSFSTLEIQRTEQGDSAMYLCASSGGGREEKLFFGSGTQLSVL.

V is TRBV5-4 and J is TRBJ2-5; TRBD1 agrees at 9 bases. Trimming removed 2 bases from V and 0 bases from J; junction bases left unmatched: 2. The CDR3 spans 15 residues. Germline assignment: CDR1 SGHNT and CDR2 YYREEE (reference sequence). CDR3 in amino acids: CASSFGQGYQETQYF. The CDR3 DNA is TGTGCCAGCAGCTTCGGACAGGGGTACCAAGAGACCCAGTACTTC. Looking up the rest from reference TRBV5-4 and TRBJ2-5 gives the full variable domain: ETGVTQSPTHLIKTRGQQVTLRCSSQSGHNTVSWYQQALGQGPQFIFQYYREEENGRGNFPPRFSGLQFPNYSSELNVNALELDDSALYLCASSFGQGYQETQYFGPGTRLLVL.

This chain uses TRBV11-2 with TRBJ2-5; 11 bases fit TRBD2. This CDR3 has 14 amino acids. Germline CDR1 is SGHAT and CDR2 is FQNNGV. Trimming at V came to 5 bases and at J to 5 bases, leaving 4 bases not matched to a gene. DNA for the CDR3: TGTGCCAGCAGCCCGCGACTAGCGGGGGAGACCCAGTACTTC. Translating gives CASSPRLAGETQYF.

The V and J genes are TRBV10-3 and TRBJ2-5; tentative D call: TRBD2 (5 bases). V lost 9 bases and J lost 0, with 11 bases in between. This CDR3 region has 13 residues. Germline lookup yields CDR1 ENHRY and CDR2 SYGVKD. Here the CDR3 DNA reads TGTGCCATTTCGGACGGGAACCAAGAGACCCAGTACTTC. Translated, it gives CAISDGNQETQYF.

This clone was seen just once. J is TRBJ1-3 and V is TRBV2, with D uncertain. Germline V gene lookup returns CDR1 SNHLY and CDR2 FYNNEI. Trimming stripped 6 bases from V and 2 bases from J, with 8 bases between. CDR3 length: 13 residues. Here the CDR3 reads CASRVGAGNTIYF. CDR3 sequence (DNA): TGTGCCAGCAGGGTGGGAGCTGGAAACACCATATATTTT.

The chain has TRBV4-3 and TRBJ2-4, with a possible D match to TRBD2 (6 bases). V was pared by 3 bases and J by 8 bases, with 17 bases between. This CDR3 contains 15 residues. The V gene's germline CDR1 is LGHNA and CDR2 YSLEER. The CDR3 DNA sequence: TGCGCCAGCAGCCAGGGCACTAGCCAGGAAGACATTCAGTACTTC. It specifies CASSQGTSQEDIQYF.